The rows below give T cell receptor beta chains drawn from one sample of a study of OX40 agonist ivuxolimab in advanced cancers. TCRdb's table, derived via immunoSEQ multiplex PCR, lists solely in-frame clones and lacks some. The data show about 68,000 clones, with around 90% seen just once and about 0.95% held by the top ten. Source: CD4+ or CD8+ T cells sorted from blood, taken in a trial of the OX40 agonist ivuxolimab. The receptors originated from an adult with an advanced solid tumor such as melanoma, head and neck, liver or kidney cancer. Both conserved end residues are part of each CDR3. The D gene is left open where the match is weak. For some rows the clone size is stated as once, few or many, or as a class when expanded; others skip it.

J gene: TRBJ2-7; V gene: TRBV6-5; clone size: NA; D gene: TRBD2; CDR3 DNA: TGTGCCAGCAGTGTGACTAGCGGGAGTTTATACGAGCAGTACTTC; CDR3 protein: CASSVTSGSLYEQYF
J gene: TRBJ2-5; V gene: TRBV5-1; clone size: NA; D gene: TRBD1; CDR3 DNA: TGCGCCAGCAGCTCCGCGACAGGGTACCAAGAGACCCAGTACTTC; CDR3 protein: CASSSATGYQETQYF
J gene: TRBJ1-4; V gene: TRBV7-2; clone size: few; D gene: TRBD1; CDR3 DNA: TGTGCCAGCAGCCCAGGGGGGGCATCCCCAACTAATGAAAAACTGTTTTTT; CDR3 protein: CASSPGGASPTNEKLFF
J gene: TRBJ1-2; V gene: TRBV29-1; clone size: NA; D gene: NA; CDR3 DNA: TGCAGCGTTGCGGTCTATGGCTACACCTTC; CDR3 protein: CSVAVYGYTF
J gene: TRBJ1-1; V gene: TRBV6-1; clone size: NA; D gene: NA; CDR3 DNA: TGTGCCAGCAGTGGACATAAAGGGTTTAGCACTGAAGCTTTCTTT; CDR3 protein: CASSGHKGFSTEAFF
J gene: TRBJ2-3; V gene: TRBV19; clone size: NA; D gene: NA; CDR3 DNA: TGTGCCAGTACCGATAGGGGCAGCACAGATACGCAGTATTTT; CDR3 protein: CASTDRGSTDTQYF
J gene: TRBJ2-5; V gene: TRBV19; clone size: NA; D gene: TRBD2; CDR3 DNA: TGTGCCAGTAGGGCGGGAGAAGAGACCCAGTACTTC; CDR3 protein: CASRAGEETQYF
J gene: TRBJ2-5; V gene: TRBV5-6; clone size: NA; D gene: NA; CDR3 DNA: TGTGCCAGCAGCTTATCCAAAGAGACCCAGTACTTC; CDR3 protein: CASSLSKETQYF
J gene: TRBJ2-7; V gene: TRBV6-5; clone size: NA; D gene: NA; CDR3 DNA: TGTGCCAGCAGCCTCTCACAGGGAACCTACGAGCAGTACTTC; CDR3 protein: CASSLSQGTYEQYF
J gene: TRBJ1-2; V gene: TRBV6-5; clone size: NA; D gene: TRBD1; CDR3 DNA: TGTGCCAGCAGTGCCAGGGGGGAATTGGGAGGCTACACCTTC; CDR3 protein: CASSARGELGGYTF
J gene: TRBJ1-5; V gene: TRBV5-1; clone size: NA; D gene: NA; CDR3 DNA: TGCGCCAGCAGCTTGGGGGGCCGGGATCAGCCCCAGCATTTT; CDR3 protein: CASSLGGRDQPQHF
J gene: TRBJ1-2; V gene: TRBV29-1; clone size: NA; D gene: TRBD1; CDR3 DNA: TGCAGCCTGGGGGACAGGCAAGCTAACTATGGCTACACCTTC; CDR3 protein: CSLGDRQANYGYTF
J gene: TRBJ2-3; V gene: TRBV2; clone size: NA; D gene: NA; CDR3 DNA: TGTGCCAGCAGTGTGGGGGGGCGCCGGGATACGCAGTATTTT; CDR3 protein: CASSVGGRRDTQYF
J gene: TRBJ2-1; V gene: TRBV27; clone size: NA; D gene: TRBD2; CDR3 DNA: TGTGCCAGCAGCTTGACTAGCGGGAGGGTCTCCTACAATGAGCAGTTCTTC; CDR3 protein: CASSLTSGRVSYNEQFF
J gene: TRBJ1-1; V gene: TRBV5-4; clone size: NA; D gene: NA; CDR3 DNA: TGTGCCAGCAGCTTGGGTTGGGGGGGCACTGAAGCTTTCTTT; CDR3 protein: CASSLGWGGTEAFF
J gene: TRBJ2-4; V gene: TRBV6-6; clone size: few; D gene: NA; CDR3 DNA: TGTGCCAGCAGCCCCCCCGGGGACATTCAGTACTTC; CDR3 protein: CASSPPGDIQYF
J gene: TRBJ2-7; V gene: TRBV27; clone size: NA; D gene: NA; CDR3 DNA: TGTGCCAGCGCCGGAAGAAACGAGCAGTACTTC; CDR3 protein: CASAGRNEQYF
J gene: TRBJ2-2; V gene: TRBV5-4; clone size: NA; D gene: TRBD2; CDR3 DNA: TGTGCCAGCAGAAGCGGGACCACCGGGGAGCTGTTTTTT; CDR3 protein: CASRSGTTGELFF
J gene: TRBJ2-1; V gene: TRBV18; clone size: NA; D gene: TRBD2; CDR3 DNA: TGTGCCAGCTCACCTCAAGTAGCGGGAGGGGATGAGCAGTTCTTC; CDR3 protein: CASSPQVAGGDEQFF
J gene: TRBJ2-7; V gene: TRBV6-5; clone size: NA; D gene: NA; CDR3 DNA: TGTGCCAGCAGTGAAGCGCTTAGGTACGAGCAGTACTTC; CDR3 protein: CASSEALRYEQYF
J gene: TRBJ1-2; V gene: TRBV19; clone size: NA; D gene: TRBD1; CDR3 DNA: TGTGCCAGTAGTATGGACAGGGGGTTGCAGGGCTACACCTTC; CDR3 protein: CASSMDRGLQGYTF
J gene: TRBJ1-3; V gene: TRBV6-1; clone size: NA; D gene: NA; CDR3 DNA: TGTGCCAGCAGTGTTGAAAGCCTTGGCTCTGGAAACACCATATATTTT; CDR3 protein: CASSVESLGSGNTIYF
J gene: TRBJ1-3; V gene: TRBV5-5; clone size: NA; D gene: NA; CDR3 DNA: TGTGCCAGCAGCTCAGGGTTCTCTGGAAACACCATATATTTT; CDR3 protein: CASSSGFSGNTIYF
J gene: TRBJ2-3; V gene: TRBV30; clone size: NA; D gene: TRBD1; CDR3 DNA: TGTGCCTGGAGTGTGGACAGGGTCACAGATACGCAGTATTTT; CDR3 protein: CAWSVDRVTDTQYF
J gene: TRBJ2-7; V gene: TRBV28; clone size: NA; D gene: NA; CDR3 DNA: TGTGCCAGCAGTTGGGACACCCACGAGCAGTACTTC; CDR3 protein: CASSWDTHEQYF
J gene: TRBJ1-1; V gene: TRBV28; clone size: NA; D gene: NA; CDR3 DNA: TGTGCCAGCCGAAAGGGGTCGGGTGAAGCTTTCTTT; CDR3 protein: CASRKGSGEAFF
J gene: TRBJ1-1; V gene: TRBV6-5; clone size: once; D gene: NA; CDR3 DNA: TGTGCCAGCAGTTACTTGGGGTCCAGATTGAACACTGAAGCTTTCTTT; CDR3 protein: CASSYLGSRLNTEAFF
J gene: TRBJ2-7; V gene: TRBV18; clone size: NA; D gene: TRBD2; CDR3 DNA: TGTGCCAGCTCACCTCTAGGGGCCAGCGGGGGGACTTCCTACGAGCAGTACTTC; CDR3 protein: CASSPLGASGGTSYEQYF
J gene: TRBJ2-5; V gene: TRBV10-1; clone size: NA; D gene: NA; CDR3 DNA: TGCGCCAGCAGCGTAGACGTCGTCGGGACCCAGTACTTC; CDR3 protein: CASSVDVVGTQYF
J gene: TRBJ1-6; V gene: TRBV2; clone size: NA; D gene: NA; CDR3 DNA: TGCGCCAGCACCCGGAGGGCGAGTTCACCCCTCCACTTT; CDR3 protein: CASTRRASSPLHF
J gene: TRBJ1-2; V gene: TRBV25-1; clone size: once; D gene: TRBD1; CDR3 DNA: TGTGCCAGCAGTGATGCAGGGGGCCACGCTGAGTACACCTTC; CDR3 protein: CASSDAGGHAEYTF
J gene: TRBJ2-7; V gene: TRBV7-6; clone size: NA; D gene: TRBD1; CDR3 DNA: TGTGCCAGCAGCTTAAAAGGACAGGGGATAAACGAGCAGTACTTC; CDR3 protein: CASSLKGQGINEQYF
J gene: TRBJ2-5; V gene: TRBV6-4; clone size: NA; D gene: NA; CDR3 DNA: TGTGCCAGCAGTGACTTCGCCGGGACCCAGTACTTC; CDR3 protein: CASSDFAGTQYF
J gene: TRBJ1-1; V gene: TRBV6-4; clone size: NA; D gene: NA; CDR3 DNA: TGTGCCAGCAGTAAACAGGGTTTTACTGAAGCTTTCTTT; CDR3 protein: CASSKQGFTEAFF
J gene: TRBJ1-2; V gene: TRBV2; clone size: NA; D gene: NA; CDR3 DNA: TGTGCCAGCAGTGGTTCGGGCGGATCTAACTATGGCTACACCTTC; CDR3 protein: CASSGSGGSNYGYTF
J gene: TRBJ2-5; V gene: TRBV7-3; clone size: NA; D gene: NA; CDR3 DNA: TGTGCCAGCAGCTTAAACCTGCAAGAGACCCAGTACTTC; CDR3 protein: CASSLNLQETQYF
J gene: TRBJ1-2; V gene: TRBV6-1; clone size: once; D gene: NA; CDR3 DNA: TGTGCCAGCAGTGAAGAGGTGAACTATGGCTACACCTTC; CDR3 protein: CASSEEVNYGYTF